This TCR beta chain was profiled in a study of T-cell memory formation after mild COVID-19 (dated by TCRdb to about 2021). For context, the study as a whole: TCR sequence clusters from the two donors were found to be largely donor specific. In two donors, T-cell clones that expanded and contracted after mild COVID-19 were tracked by sequencing TCRalpha and TCRbeta repertoires over time. The cohort comprised two young, previously healthy adult volunteers, one female and one male.

As concerns this clonotype: Which antigen it targets is not known. Base qualities are missing; no much larger clone stands one base away.

TCRdb shows the sequencer as Illumina NovaSeq 6000. TCRalpha and TCRbeta cDNA libraries were built by 5'RACE with constant-segment primers, adding sample barcodes and unique molecular identifiers. Trizol reagent was used to extract RNA from every sample. Library amplification was performed in two PCR steps, and a second sample barcode and Illumina TruSeq adapters were introduced in the second step. Libraries were sequenced on an Illumina NovaSeq with 2 x 150 bp paired-end reads. Regarding the original processing steps: The reads were demultiplexed and collapsed into UMI-guided consensus sequences using migec v1.2.7. With mixcr v2.1.11, UMI consensuses were aligned to TRA and TRB V and J templates and assembled into clonotypes. Clonotypes were classified as expanded or contracted when called significant by both edgeR and NoisET, with noise models trained on biological replicates. For edgeR calls, the thresholds were a false discovery rate-adjusted p below 0.01 and a log2 fold-change of 1. PCA with hierarchical clustering of max-normalized trajectories of the 1000 most abundant clonotypes was used as exploratory dynamics analysis. Separately sequenced CD4+ and CD8+ repertoires were used to assign a CD4 or CD8 phenotype to each responding clone. The raw public reads went through TCRdb reprocessing: fastp at Q25, MiXCR clone calling, in-frame beta chains kept. Rows matching on CDR3 protein sequence are summarized as one entry with the most common DNA and genes. The V and J calls here are based on TCRdb, not the publication. Across this sample there are about 400,000 distinct CDR3 sequences, with about 25% seen only once. The top ten clones comprise over 10% of the sample.

Broader findings and caveats from the paper: The study covered only a couple of mild cases, and larger cohorts including severe cases with pre-infection samples were considered necessary. Some responding clones were found in pre-infection memory, which suggests that pre-existing cross-reactive memory T cells took part in the SARS-CoV-2 response. SARS-CoV-2 specificity was not confirmed for the second-wave clones peaking on day 37. Contracting CD4+ clones were found mainly in CM and EM memory subsets, while CD8+ clones were enriched in EMRA. From day 15 to 85, contracting clones showed balanced CD4/CD8 phenotypes, whereas a second wave of clones that expanded from day 15 to 37 leaned towards CD4+.

V is clipped by 0 bases and J by 4 bases, and the sequence between their germline boundaries is 12 bases long. As encoded in the germline V gene (reference sequence), CDR1 is LNHNV while CDR2 is YYDKDF. Taken from cysteine to phenylalanine, the CDR3 has 16 residues. Only the CDR3 DNA stays, 48 bases, in frame from base 1. PBMCs were isolated by Ficoll-Paque density gradient centrifugation. This chain joins TRBV15 to TRBJ2-2; the D gene is perhaps TRBD1 or TRBD2, each of them matching over 5 bases. The sequencing input was PBMCs or a T cell subset sorted from them (not recorded which). The TCR comes from an adult woman who had mild COVID-19 (a few samples of this study predate the infection). The sample titles of this study are shuffled in the database, so cell type and time point are left out; the donor was told from shared clones. The CDR3 region has the sequence CATSRDLSGTTGELFF. The nucleotide sequence reads TGTGCCACCAGCAGAGATCTTTCAGGGACCACCGGGGAGCTGTTTTTT.